This T cell receptor beta chain is drawn from a study of T cells in women clearing cervical HPV infection. Study as a whole: Control women cleared a single incident HPV16 infection within 12 months.

In germline, CDR1 is MRHNA, CDR2 SNTAGT. Trimming took 0 bases from V and 6 from J; bases not matched to a gene: 1. The CDR3 has 15 amino acids. Points on this clone: The sequenced fragment ends 3 residues before the CDR3 boundary, so the rest is inferred from the germline J gene.

Using immunoSEQ multiplex PCR, the repertoire was profiled, and TCRdb retains in-frame clones only, with some absent. The sample holds 30,000 to 35,000 clones. The sequenced sample was blood buffy coat. The chain combines TRBV6-4 with TRBJ2-1; 11 bases fit TRBD2. This clonotype was obtained from a woman between 18 and 70 years old with a cervical HPV16 infection that either progressed to CIN3+ or cleared (not recorded which). The CDR3 DNA, read in part, is TGTGCCAGCAGTGACTCTAGCGGGGGGGCCAATGAG. Translated: CASSDSSGGANE. From start to end, the CDR3 is CASSDSSGGANEQFF.